This T cell receptor beta chain originates from a study of Graves' ophthalmopathy and Graves' hyperthyroidism. V was pared by 8 bases and J by 5 bases, with 12 bases between. From germline, CDR1 is MGHRA and CDR2 YSYEKL. This CDR3 region has 13 residues. RNA transcripts yielded amplified TCR beta CDR3 regions. The first round was an RT-PCR with HTBI primers, and the second round was a multiplex PCR. TCRdb reanalysed the multiplex PCR reads using MiXCR and keeps one entry per CDR3 protein. The repertoire holds 660,000 or so distinct CDR3 sequences, with about 40% as singletons. The genes are TRBV4-1 and TRBJ1-4, with unresolved D. Sequencing was done on a sample of peripheral blood. This clonotype originated in an adult man with Graves' ophthalmopathy. CDR3 coding DNA: TGCGCCAGCCGAAGGGCTGTGAATGAAAAACTGTTTTTT. As protein: CASRRAVNEKLFF.